A selection of T cell receptor beta chains follows, all from one sample in a study of blood T cell repertoires in COVID-19. Some clones are missing from TCRdb's copy, which holds only in-frame ones; the method was immunoSEQ multiplex PCR. Seen here are 35,000 to 40,000 clones, about 76% observed once, and the top ten hold roughly 10%. The sample was peripheral blood. The receptors were gathered from a man in his 70s with COVID-19, enrolled during active disease. The CDR3 runs from the conserved cysteine through the conserved F or W. For some rows the clone size is stated as once, few or many, or as a class when expanded; others skip it.

CDR3aa,j_gene,v_gene,abundance
CATSEGGPIYF,TRBJ1-3,TRBV24-1,.
CASMGEINYGYTF,TRBJ1-2,TRBV4-1,.
CASSRYRGAGVGELFF,TRBJ2-2,TRBV4-2,.
CASSRPGVGQPQHF,TRBJ1-5,TRBV6-5,.
CASSWAGSQETQYF,TRBJ2-5,TRBV28,.
CASSASGKYNEQFF,TRBJ2-1,TRBV11-2,.
CASSSTTGRLYEQYF,TRBJ2-7,TRBV19,.
CASKQGTAGVWAFF,TRBJ1-1,TRBV19,.
CASSAPVSYGYTF,TRBJ1-2,TRBV9,.
CASSPMGGRDADQYF,TRBJ2-7,TRBV5-8,few
CASRTHGGGQMNTEAFF,TRBJ1-1,TRBV19,.
CASSFREDYGYTF,TRBJ1-2,TRBV9,few
CASAAGGRDTEAFF,TRBJ1-1,TRBV4-2,.
CASSQEKGTSTDTQYF,TRBJ2-3,TRBV4-2,.
CASSLGGPSYEQYF,TRBJ2-7,TRBV27,.
CASRGQTNYGYTF,TRBJ1-2,TRBV2,.
CASSQGREDTEAFF,TRBJ1-1,TRBV3-1/TRBV3-2,.
CSGYTTWGYTF,TRBJ1-2,TRBV29-1,.
CASSASEGYNQPQHF,TRBJ1-5,TRBV3-1/TRBV3-2,.
CASSLERQVRETQHF,TRBJ1-5,TRBV7-2,.
CASRLTGNNEQFF,TRBJ2-1,TRBV3-1/TRBV3-2,.
CASSDQGVFYGYTF,TRBJ1-2,TRBV19,.
CARTTVDTCNQPQHF,TRBJ1-5,TRBV10-1,few
CASSTPGRSYEQYF,TRBJ2-7,TRBV7-2,few
CASSPDRVGYGYTF,TRBJ1-2,TRBV18,.
CASSYTGGTEAFF,TRBJ1-1,TRBV11-3,few